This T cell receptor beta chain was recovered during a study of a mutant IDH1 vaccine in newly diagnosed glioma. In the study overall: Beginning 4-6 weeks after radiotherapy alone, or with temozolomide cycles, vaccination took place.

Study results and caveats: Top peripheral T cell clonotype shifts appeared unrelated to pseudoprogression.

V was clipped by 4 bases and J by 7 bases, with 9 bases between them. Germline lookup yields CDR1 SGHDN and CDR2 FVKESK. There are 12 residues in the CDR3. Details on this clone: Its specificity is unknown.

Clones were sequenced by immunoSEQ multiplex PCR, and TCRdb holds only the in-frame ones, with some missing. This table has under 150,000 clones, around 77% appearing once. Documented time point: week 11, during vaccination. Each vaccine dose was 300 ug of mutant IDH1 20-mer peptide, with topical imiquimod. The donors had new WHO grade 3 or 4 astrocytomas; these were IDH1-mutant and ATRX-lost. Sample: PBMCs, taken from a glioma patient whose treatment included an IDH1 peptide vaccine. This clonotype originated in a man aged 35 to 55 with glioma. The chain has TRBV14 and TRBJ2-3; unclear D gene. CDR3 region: CASSLGLYTQYF. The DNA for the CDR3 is TGTGCCAGCAGCCTAGGGCTCTATACGCAGTATTTT.